The 17 T cell receptor beta chains reported below all come from one sample, sequenced in a study of OX40 agonist ivuxolimab in advanced cancers. Only in-frame clones appear in the TCRdb table, and some are missing; sequencing was by immunoSEQ multiplex PCR. The sample comprises some 25,000 clones, approximately 78% of which are singletons, and over 20% rests with the top ten. Specimen: CD4+ or CD8+ T cells sorted from blood, collected in a trial of the OX40 agonist ivuxolimab. The receptors shown here come from an adult with an advanced solid tumor such as melanoma, head and neck, liver or kidney cancer.

CDR3 in amino acids: CAISVSTGGGEQYF. In DNA form, the CDR3 reads TGTGCCATCAGTGTCTCGACAGGGGGTGGCGAGCAGTACTTC. The V and J genes are TRBV10-3 and TRBJ2-7, with 9 bases fitting TRBD1. Germline V gene sequence: CDR1 ENHRY, CDR2 SYGVKD. This CDR3 has 14 residues. V lost 4 bases to trimming and J lost 6 bases; unmatched junction nucleotides: 7.

This clone appeared a few times. V usage is TRBV28 and J usage is TRBJ2-5, with TRBD1 identical over 7 bases. With V trimmed by 7 bases and J by 0 bases, 11 bases remained unmatched. Per germline, CDR1 MDHEN and CDR2 SYDVKM. The CDR3 contains 16 residues. Written as DNA, the CDR3 is TGTGCCAGCACCCCCCCCCGGGACAGATACCAAGAGACCCAGTACTTC. Its protein is CASTPPRDRYQETQYF. Full variable domain (outside the CDR3, taken from reference TRBV28 and TRBJ2-5): DVKVTQSSRYLVKRTGEKVFLECVQDMDHENMFWYRQDPGLGLRLIYFSYDVKMKEKGDIPEGYSVSREKKERFSLILESASTNQTSMYLCASTPPRDRYQETQYFGPGTRLLVL.

This rearrangement joins TRBV29-1 to TRBJ2-5, with 7 bases identical to TRBD1. The CDR3 consists of 15 residues. The trim removed 4 bases at V and 5 bases at J, leaving 13 bases unmatched. Germline assignment: CDR1 SQVTM and CDR2 ANQGSEA. CDR3 sequence: CSVVPQTGQVETQYF. In DNA, the CDR3 is TGCAGCGTTGTCCCTCAGACAGGGCAGGTTGAGACCCAGTACTTC.

The V call is TRBV19, the J call TRBJ2-1; possibly TRBD1 or TRBD2 for D (5 bases each). Per germline, CDR1 LNHDA and CDR2 SQIVND (reference sequence). The CDR3 is 15 amino acids. V dropped 1 base and J dropped 2 bases, with 9 bases sitting between them. The CDR3 bases are TGTGCCAGTAGTATAGCCGGGACGGCCTACAATGAGCAGTTCTTC. It yields the protein CASSIAGTAYNEQFF.

The CDR3: CASSYSTGGNEQYF. CDR3 bases: TGTGCCAGCAGTTACTCCACAGGGGGCAACGAGCAGTACTTC. The rearrangement links TRBV6-5 to TRBJ2-7; 9 nucleotides align to TRBD1. Germline values: CDR1 MNHEY, CDR2 SVGAGI. The CDR3 sequence is 14 residues long. With 0 bases clipped from V and 5 bases from J, the junction kept 2 bases outside the gene matches.

This chain links TRBV5-1 with TRBJ1-1; unclear D gene. V was shortened by 0 bases and J by 4 bases, with 13 bases between the two germline ends. The CDR3 totals 15 residues. CDR1 is SGHRS and CDR2 is YFSETQ in the germline V gene. CDR3 region: CASSLDPGSGTEAFF. CDR3 in DNA: TGCGCCAGCAGCTTGGACCCGGGTAGTGGCACTGAAGCTTTCTTT.

The chain combines TRBV7-2 with TRBJ2-1; D not resolved. V lost 4 bases and J 7 bases, leaving 8 bases between the germline ends. The germline V gene encodes CDR1 SGHTA and CDR2 FQGNSA. The CDR3 has 12 residues. CDR3 coding DNA: TGTGCCAGCAGCTCAATCTCGAATGAGCAGTTCTTC. Protein sequence: CASSSISNEQFF.

The V and J genes are TRBV5-4 and TRBJ2-7; 8 bases fit TRBD1. The ends lost 4 bases at V and 1 base at J; junction bases unmatched: 7. The CDR3 is made up of 15 amino acids. Germline loops: CDR1 SGHNT, CDR2 YYREEE (reference sequence). CDR3 nucleotides: TGTGCCAGCAGCCTTCCTGGACAGGGATCCTACGAGCAGTACTTC. It yields the protein CASSLPGQGSYEQYF. Full variable domain (rest looked up from reference TRBV5-4 and TRBJ2-7): ETGVTQSPTHLIKTRGQQVTLRCSSQSGHNTVSWYQQALGQGPQFIFQYYREEENGRGNFPPRFSGLQFPNYSSELNVNALELDDSALYLCASSLPGQGSYEQYFGPGTRLTVT.

This rearrangement joins TRBV19 to TRBJ1-1; D possibly corresponds to TRBD1 (5 bases). Germline loops: CDR1 LNHDA, CDR2 SQIVND (reference sequence). V lost 2 bases to trimming and J lost 3 bases, with 13 bases between them. CDR3 size: 15 residues. CDR3 protein: CASSIIPEGYTEAFF. The CDR3 DNA reads TGTGCCAGTAGTATAATCCCCGAGGGGTACACTGAAGCTTTCTTT.

The V gene is TRBV5-5, the J gene TRBJ2-5; 14 bases fit TRBD2. In germline, CDR1 is SGHKS, CDR2 YYEKEE (reference sequence). V trimming: 4 bases; J trimming: 6 bases; junction bases outside the gene matches: 11. The CDR3 totals 17 residues. This chain's CDR3 is CASSATSGRVSVKTQYF. The CDR3 DNA follows: TGTGCCAGCAGCGCGACTAGCGGGAGGGTCAGCGTAAAGACCCAGTACTTC.

The chain couples TRBV19 to TRBJ2-1; 8 bases align to TRBD2. Germline V gives CDR1 LNHDA, CDR2 SQIVND (reference sequence). The CDR3 extends over 14 amino acids. V lost 5 bases and J lost 6; bases outside the gene matches: 6. CDR3 bases: TGTGCCAGTAGTGCTCGACTAGCGATCAATGAGCAGTTCTTC. Translated: CASSARLAINEQFF.

This chain joins TRBV21-1 and TRBJ1-5. TRBV21-1 represents a pseudogene. The CDR3 totals 17 residues. The CDR3, as DNA: TGTGCCAGCATCACTGAGGGGGGGACCCATAGCAATCAGCCCCAGCATTTT. It is translated as CASITEGGTHSNQPQHF.

The DNA of the CDR3 is TGCGCCAGCAAAAGCGGGAACCCCTACGAGCAGTACTTC. Its protein product is CASKSGNPYEQYF. The rearrangement uses TRBV5-1 and TRBJ2-7; TRBD2 aligns across 7 bases. The V gene's germline CDR1 is SGHRS and CDR2 YFSETQ. After removal of 6 bases from V and 2 bases from J, the junction contained 5 bases not matched to a gene. The CDR3 length is 13 residues.

This chain joins TRBV4-1 and TRBJ2-3; 8 bases agree with TRBD2. The junction had 2 bases not matched to a gene; V was cut back by 1 base and J by 2 bases. The germline gives CDR1 MGHRA, CDR2 YSYEKL. The CDR3 covers 15 residues. This CDR3 reads CASSQVLAVTDTQYF. CDR3 nucleotide sequence: TGCGCCAGCAGCCAAGTACTAGCGGTCACAGATACGCAGTATTTT.

This chain uses TRBV27 with TRBJ1-5; D might be TRBD1 (6 bases). Trimming shortened V by 0 bases and J by 2 bases, and 8 bases separated the two germline ends. CDR1 MNHEY and CDR2 SMNVEV come from the germline V gene (reference sequence). The CDR3 contains 15 residues. CDR3 in amino acids: CASSLSGGGNQPQHF. In nucleotides, the CDR3 is TGTGCCAGCAGTTTATCCGGGGGCGGCAATCAGCCCCAGCATTTT.

V is TRBV18 and J is TRBJ1-5; D ambiguous. Germline loops: CDR1 KGHSH, CDR2 LQKENI. This CDR3 has 11 amino acids. Trimming shortened V by 8 bases and J by 6 bases, and 8 bases separated the two germline ends. The CDR3, as DNA: TGTGCCAGCCCCTGGGGTCAGCCCCAGCATTTT. Its translation: CASPWGQPQHF.

The chain carries TRBV4-1 and TRBJ2-7; 8 bases match TRBD2. The junction had 11 bases not matched to a gene; V was cut back by 4 bases and J by 6 bases. Per the germline V gene, CDR1 is MGHRA and CDR2 is YSYEKL. The CDR3 runs 15 residues. CDR3: CASSPRDSGATEQYF. CDR3 in DNA: TGCGCCAGCAGCCCAAGGGATAGCGGGGCGACCGAGCAGTACTTC.